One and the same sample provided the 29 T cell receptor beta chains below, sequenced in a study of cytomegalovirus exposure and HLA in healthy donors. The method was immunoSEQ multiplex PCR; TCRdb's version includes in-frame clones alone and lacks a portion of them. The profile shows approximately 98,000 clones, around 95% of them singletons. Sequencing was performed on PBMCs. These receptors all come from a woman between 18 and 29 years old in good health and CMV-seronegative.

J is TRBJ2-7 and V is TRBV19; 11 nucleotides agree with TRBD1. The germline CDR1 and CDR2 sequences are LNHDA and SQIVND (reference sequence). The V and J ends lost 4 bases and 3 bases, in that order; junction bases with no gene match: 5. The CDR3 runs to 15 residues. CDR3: CASSTLDRGHYEQYF. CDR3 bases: TGTGCCAGTAGTACCCTGGACAGGGGGCACTACGAGCAGTACTTC.

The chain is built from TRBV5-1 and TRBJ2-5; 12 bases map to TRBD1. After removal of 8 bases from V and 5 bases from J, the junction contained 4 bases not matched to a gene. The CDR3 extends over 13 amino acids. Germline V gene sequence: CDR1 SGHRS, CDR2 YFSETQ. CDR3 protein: CASGTGGGETQYF. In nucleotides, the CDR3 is TGCGCCAGTGGGACAGGGGGCGGCGAGACCCAGTACTTC.

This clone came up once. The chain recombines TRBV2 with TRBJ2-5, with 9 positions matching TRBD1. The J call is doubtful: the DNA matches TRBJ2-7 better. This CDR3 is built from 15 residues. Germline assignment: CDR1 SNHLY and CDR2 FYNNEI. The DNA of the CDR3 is TGTGCCAGCAGTGACAGGACAGGGGTTATTAGCGAGCAGTACTTC. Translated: CASSDRTGVISEQYF.

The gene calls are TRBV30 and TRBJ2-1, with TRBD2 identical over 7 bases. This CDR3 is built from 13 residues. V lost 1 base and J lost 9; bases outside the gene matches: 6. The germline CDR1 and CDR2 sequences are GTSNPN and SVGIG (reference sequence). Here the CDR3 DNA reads TGTGCCTGGAGTGCGACGACTAGCACTGAGCAGTTCTTC. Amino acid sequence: CAWSATTSTEQFF.

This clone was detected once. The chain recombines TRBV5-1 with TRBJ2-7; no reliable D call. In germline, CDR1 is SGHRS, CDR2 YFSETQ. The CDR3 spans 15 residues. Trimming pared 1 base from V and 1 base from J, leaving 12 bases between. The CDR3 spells CASSLPGPLSYEQYF. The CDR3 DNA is TGCGCCAGCAGCTTGCCAGGTCCCCTATCCTACGAGCAGTACTTC. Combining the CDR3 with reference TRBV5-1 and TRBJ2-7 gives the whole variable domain KAGVTQTPRYLIKTRGQQVTLSCSPISGHRSVSWYQQTPGQGLQFLFEYFSETQRNKGNFPGRFSGRQFSNSRSEMNVSTLELGDSALYLCASSLPGPLSYEQYFGPGTRLTVT.

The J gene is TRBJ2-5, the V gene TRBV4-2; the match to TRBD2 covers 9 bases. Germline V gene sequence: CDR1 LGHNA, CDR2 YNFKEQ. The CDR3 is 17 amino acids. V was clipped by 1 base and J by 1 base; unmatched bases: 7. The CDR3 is CASSQVKAGGSQETQYF. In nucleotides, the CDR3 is TGTGCCAGCAGCCAAGTAAAAGCGGGAGGCTCCCAAGAGACCCAGTACTTC.

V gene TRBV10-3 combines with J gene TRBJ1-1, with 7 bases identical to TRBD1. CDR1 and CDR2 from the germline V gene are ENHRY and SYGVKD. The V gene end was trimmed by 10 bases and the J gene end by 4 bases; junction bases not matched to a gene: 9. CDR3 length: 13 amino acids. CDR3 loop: CATGPTGVTEAFF. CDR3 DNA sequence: TGTGCCACGGGGCCTACAGGGGTCACTGAAGCTTTCTTT.

The CDR3 nucleotides read TGTGCCAGCACCGGGACAGGGGCCTCCTACGAGCAGTACTTC. It encodes CASTGTGASYEQYF. The rearrangement joins TRBV28 to TRBJ2-7; TRBD1 matches at 10 bases. CDR1 is MDHEN and CDR2 is SYDVKM in the germline V gene. The CDR3 runs to 14 residues. V dropped 7 bases and J dropped 0; count of bases not matched to a gene: 3. Complete variable domain (other parts from reference TRBV28 and TRBJ2-7): DVKVTQSSRYLVKRTGEKVFLECVQDMDHENMFWYRQDPGLGLRLIYFSYDVKMKEKGDIPEGYSVSREKKERFSLILESASTNQTSMYLCASTGTGASYEQYFGPGTRLTVT.

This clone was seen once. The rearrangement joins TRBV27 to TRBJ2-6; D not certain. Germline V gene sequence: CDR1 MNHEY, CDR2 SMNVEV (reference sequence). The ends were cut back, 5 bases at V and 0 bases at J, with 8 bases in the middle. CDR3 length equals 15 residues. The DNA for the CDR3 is TGTGCCAGCAGTCCGCTTAGCTCTGGGGCCAACGTCCTGACTTTC. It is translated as CASSPLSSGANVLTF.

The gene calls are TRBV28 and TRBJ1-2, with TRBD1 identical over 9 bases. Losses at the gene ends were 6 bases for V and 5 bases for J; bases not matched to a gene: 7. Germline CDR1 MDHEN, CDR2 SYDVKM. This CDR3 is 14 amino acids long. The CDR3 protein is CASRTSGTGYGYTF. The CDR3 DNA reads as TGTGCCAGCAGAACTTCCGGGACAGGGTATGGCTACACCTTC.

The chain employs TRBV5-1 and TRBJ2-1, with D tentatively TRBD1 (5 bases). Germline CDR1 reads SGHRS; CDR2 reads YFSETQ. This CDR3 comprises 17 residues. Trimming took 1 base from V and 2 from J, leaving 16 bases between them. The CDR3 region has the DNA TGCGCCAGCAGCTTGTCCGCAGGGCCCATCACCTACAATGAGCAGTTCTTC. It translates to CASSLSAGPITYNEQFF.

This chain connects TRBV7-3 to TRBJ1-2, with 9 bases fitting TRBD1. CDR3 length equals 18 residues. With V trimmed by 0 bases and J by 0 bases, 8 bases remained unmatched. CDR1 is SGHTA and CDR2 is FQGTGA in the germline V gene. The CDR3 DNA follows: TGTGCCAGCAGCTTAACGGGGGGACAGGGAGTGCCTAACTATGGCTACACCTTC. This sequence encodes CASSLTGGQGVPNYGYTF.

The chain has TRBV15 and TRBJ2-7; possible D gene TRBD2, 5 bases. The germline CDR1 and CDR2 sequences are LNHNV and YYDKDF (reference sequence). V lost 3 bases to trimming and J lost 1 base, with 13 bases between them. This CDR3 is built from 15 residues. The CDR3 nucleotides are TGTGCCACCAGCAGGGACTCGGGTCTATCCTACGAGCAGTACTTC. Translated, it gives CATSRDSGLSYEQYF. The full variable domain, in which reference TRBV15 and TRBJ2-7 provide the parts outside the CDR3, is DAMVIQNPRYQVTQFGKPVTLSCSQTLNHNVMYWYQQKSSQAPKLLFHYYDKDFNNEADTPDNFQSRRPNTSFCFLDIRSPGLGDTAMYLCATSRDSGLSYEQYFGPGTRLTVT.

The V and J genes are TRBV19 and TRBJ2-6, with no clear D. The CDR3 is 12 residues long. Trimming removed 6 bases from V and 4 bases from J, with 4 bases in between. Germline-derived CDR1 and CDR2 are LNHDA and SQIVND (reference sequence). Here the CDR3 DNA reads TGTGCCAGTAGCCTCGGGGCCAACGTCCTGACTTTC. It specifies CASSLGANVLTF.

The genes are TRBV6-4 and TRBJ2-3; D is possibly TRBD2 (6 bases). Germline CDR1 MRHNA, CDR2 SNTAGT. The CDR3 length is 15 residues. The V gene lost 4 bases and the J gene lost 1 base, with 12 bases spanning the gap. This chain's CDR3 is CASSALGGRTDTQYF. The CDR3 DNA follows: TGTGCCAGCAGTGCTCTGGGGGGACGCACAGATACGCAGTATTTT.

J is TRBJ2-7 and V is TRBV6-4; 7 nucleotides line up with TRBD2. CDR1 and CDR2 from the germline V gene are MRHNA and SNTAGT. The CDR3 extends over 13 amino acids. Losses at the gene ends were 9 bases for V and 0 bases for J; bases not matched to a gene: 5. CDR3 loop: CARTGGGSYEQYF. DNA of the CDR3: TGTGCCAGAACGGGCGGGGGCTCCTACGAGCAGTACTTC.

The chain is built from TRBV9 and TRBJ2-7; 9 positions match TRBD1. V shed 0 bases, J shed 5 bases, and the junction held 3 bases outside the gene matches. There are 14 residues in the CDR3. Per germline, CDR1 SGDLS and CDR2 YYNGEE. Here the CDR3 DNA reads TGTGCCAGCAGCGTAGAGGGACAGGGTCACGAGCAGTACTTC. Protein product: CASSVEGQGHEQYF.

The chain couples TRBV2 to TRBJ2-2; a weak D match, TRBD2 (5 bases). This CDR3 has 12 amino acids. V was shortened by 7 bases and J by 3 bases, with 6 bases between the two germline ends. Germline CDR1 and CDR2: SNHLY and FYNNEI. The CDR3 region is CASTGDTGELFF. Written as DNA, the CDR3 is TGTGCCAGCACCGGGGACACCGGGGAGCTGTTTTTT. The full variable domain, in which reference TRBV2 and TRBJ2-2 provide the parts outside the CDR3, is EPEVTQTPSHQVTQMGQEVILRCVPISNHLYFYWYRQILGQKVEFLVSFYNNEISEKSEIFDDQFSVERPDGSNFTLKIRSTKLEDSAMYFCASTGDTGELFFGEGSRLTVL.

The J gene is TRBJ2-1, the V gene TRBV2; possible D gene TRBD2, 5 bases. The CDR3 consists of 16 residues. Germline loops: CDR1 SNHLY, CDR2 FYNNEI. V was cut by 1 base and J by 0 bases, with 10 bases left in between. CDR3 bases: TGTGCCAGCAGTGAAGGAGGGCTTAGCTCCTACAATGAGCAGTTCTTC. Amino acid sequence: CASSEGGLSSYNEQFF.

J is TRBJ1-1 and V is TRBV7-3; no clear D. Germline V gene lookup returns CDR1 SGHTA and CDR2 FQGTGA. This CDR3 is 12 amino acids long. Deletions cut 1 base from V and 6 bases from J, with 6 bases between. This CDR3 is CASSLNIAEAFF. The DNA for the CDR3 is TGTGCCAGCAGCTTAAATATAGCTGAAGCTTTCTTT. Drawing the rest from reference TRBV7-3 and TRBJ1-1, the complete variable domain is GAGVSQTPSNKVTEKGKYVELRCDPISGHTALYWYRQSLGQGPEFLIYFQGTGAADDSGLPNDRFFAVRPEGSVSTLKIQRTERGDSAVYLCASSLNIAEAFFGQGTRLTVV.

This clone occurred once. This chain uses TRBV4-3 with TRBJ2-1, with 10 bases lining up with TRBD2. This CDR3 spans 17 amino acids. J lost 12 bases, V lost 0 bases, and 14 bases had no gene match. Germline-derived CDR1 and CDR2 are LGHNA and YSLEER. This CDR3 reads CASSQDKERGGRARQFF. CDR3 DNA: TGCGCCAGCAGCCAAGATAAGGAGCGGGGGGGCCGGGCCAGGCAGTTCTTC.

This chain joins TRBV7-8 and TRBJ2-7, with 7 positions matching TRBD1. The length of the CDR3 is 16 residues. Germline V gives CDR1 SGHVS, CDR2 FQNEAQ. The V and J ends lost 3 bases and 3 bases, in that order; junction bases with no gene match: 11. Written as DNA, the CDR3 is TGTGCCAGCAGCTTGCCAAACAGGGGAGTTGACTACGAGCAGTACTTC. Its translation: CASSLPNRGVDYEQYF.

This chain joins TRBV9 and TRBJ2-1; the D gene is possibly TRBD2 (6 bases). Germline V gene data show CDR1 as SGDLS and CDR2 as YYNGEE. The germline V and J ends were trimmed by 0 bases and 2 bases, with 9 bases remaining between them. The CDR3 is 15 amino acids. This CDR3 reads CASSVGWGAYNEQFF. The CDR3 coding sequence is TGTGCCAGCAGCGTAGGGTGGGGGGCCTACAATGAGCAGTTCTTC.

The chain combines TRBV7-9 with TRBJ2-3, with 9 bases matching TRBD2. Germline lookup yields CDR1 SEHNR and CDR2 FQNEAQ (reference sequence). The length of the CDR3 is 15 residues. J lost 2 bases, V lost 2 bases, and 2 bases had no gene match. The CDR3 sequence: CASSLLAGLTDTQYF. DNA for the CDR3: TGTGCCAGCAGCTTACTAGCGGGGCTCACAGATACGCAGTATTTT.

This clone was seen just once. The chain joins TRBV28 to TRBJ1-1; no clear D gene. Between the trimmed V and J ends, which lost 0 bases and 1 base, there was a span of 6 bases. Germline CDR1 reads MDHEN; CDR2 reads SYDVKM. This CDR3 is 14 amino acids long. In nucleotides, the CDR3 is TGTGCCAGCAGTTTATGGGTACAGAACACTGAAGCTTTCTTT. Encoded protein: CASSLWVQNTEAFF.

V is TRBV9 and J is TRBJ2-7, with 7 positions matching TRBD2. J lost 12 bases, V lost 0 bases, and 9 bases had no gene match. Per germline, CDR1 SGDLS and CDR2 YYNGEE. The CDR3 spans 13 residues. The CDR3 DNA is TGTGCCAGCAGCGTAGACCCCAGCGGGACTGTGTACTTC. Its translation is CASSVDPSGTVYF.

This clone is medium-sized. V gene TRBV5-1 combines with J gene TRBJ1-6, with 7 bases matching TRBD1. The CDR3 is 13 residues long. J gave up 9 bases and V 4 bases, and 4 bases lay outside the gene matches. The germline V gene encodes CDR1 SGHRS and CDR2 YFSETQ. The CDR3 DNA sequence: TGCGCCAGCAGCGCTCAGGGGGGTTCACCCCTCCACTTT. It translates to CASSAQGGSPLHF.

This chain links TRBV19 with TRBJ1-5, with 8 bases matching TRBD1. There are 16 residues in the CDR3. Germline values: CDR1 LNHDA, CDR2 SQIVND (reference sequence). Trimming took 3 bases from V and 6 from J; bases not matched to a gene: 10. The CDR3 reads CASSITAGTGVQPQHF. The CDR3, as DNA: TGTGCCAGTAGTATTACTGCCGGGACAGGTGTTCAGCCCCAGCATTTT.

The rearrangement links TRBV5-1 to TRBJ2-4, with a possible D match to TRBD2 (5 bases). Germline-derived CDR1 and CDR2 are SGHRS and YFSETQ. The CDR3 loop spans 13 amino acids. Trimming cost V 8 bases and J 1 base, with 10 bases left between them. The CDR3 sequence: CASSPGAKNIQYF. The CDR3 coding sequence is TGCGCCAGTTCACCGGGGGCCAAAAACATTCAGTACTTC.